This record concerns one T cell receptor beta chain sequence. This record comes from a study of blood T cell repertoires in COVID-19. Study in general: The samples span acute and convalescent COVID-19 from the United States, Italy and Spain.

V shed 4 bases, J shed 3 bases, and the junction held 6 bases outside the gene matches. The germline gives CDR1 MNHEY, CDR2 SMNVEV (reference sequence). The CDR3 covers 14 residues. Data came from immunoSEQ multiplex PCR; TCRdb stores just in-frame clones and leaves some out. The sample consists of under 200,000 clones, about 81% of them appearing once. The receptor was derived from a young man with active or convalescent COVID-19. The chain combines TRBV27 with TRBJ2-7; TRBD1 matches at 7 bases. Sequenced input: peripheral blood. The CDR3 DNA reads TGTGCCAGCAGTTCACAGGGGTTGGACTACGAGCAGTACTTC. Residues: CASSSQGLDYEQYF.